These 28 T cell receptor beta chains share one sample of origin, sequenced in a study of identical twins (TCRdb year 2016). The library was generated by 5' RACE. Sequencing was performed on an Illumina HiSeq 2000. The public reads were reanalyzed by TCRdb: fastp trimming at Q25, MiXCR alignment, in-frame beta chains only. CDR3 protein sequences are deduplicated, and each keeps its most common genes and DNA. The sample table lists 600,000 to 800,000 distinct CDR3 sequences, 20% to 25% of them with a count of one. Jointly, the top ten make up about 4.3% of the sample. These same data were also listed under a study on T cells expressing NK-cell markers.

What was sequenced was PBMCs. These receptors were collected from a woman in her late teens or twenties in good health.

This chain connects TRBV12-3 or TRBV12-4 to TRBJ2-3; a weak D match, TRBD1 (5 bases). CDR3 length: 12 residues. V gave up 6 bases and J gave up 7 bases, with 11 bases separating them. The CDR3 reads CASSLDTNTQYF. The CDR3 nucleotides are TGTGCCAGCAGCTTGGACACCAATACGCAGTATTTT.

Only one count was recorded for this clonotype. V usage is TRBV24-1 and J usage is TRBJ2-1; 7 bases line up with TRBD2. The CDR3 is 16 amino acids. Trimming at V came to 4 bases and at J to 7 bases, leaving 12 bases not matched to a gene. CDR1 is KGHDR, CDR2 SFDVKD, per germline. The CDR3 coding sequence is TGTGCCACCAGTGACCCCGGGACTAACGGGAGAAATGAGCAGTTCTTC. It is translated as CATSDPGTNGRNEQFF.

This clonotype appeared many times. The chain joins TRBV7-7 to TRBJ2-3; D is uncertain. The germline V gene encodes CDR1 SSHAT and CDR2 FNYEAQ (reference sequence). The V gene lost 2 bases and the J gene lost 2 bases, with 5 bases spanning the gap. This CDR3 has 13 amino acids. CDR3 DNA: TGTGCCAGCAGCTTATCCCTCACAGATACGCAGTATTTT. Its protein is CASSLSLTDTQYF. Full variable domain (remainder filled in from reference TRBV7-7 and TRBJ2-3): GAGVSQSPRYKVTKRGQDVTLRCDPISSHATLYWYQQALGQGPEFLTYFNYEAQPDKSGLPSDRFSAERPEGSISTLTIQRTEQRDSAMYRCASSLSLTDTQYFGPGTRLTVL.

The chain combines TRBV4-3 with TRBJ2-7; TRBD2 matches at 7 bases. Germline trimming cut 0 bases from V and 3 bases from J; bases unmatched to any gene: 8. This CDR3 region has 16 residues. The V gene's germline CDR1 is LGHNA and CDR2 YSLEER. The CDR3 loop is CASSQEGLAAIYEQYF. DNA for the CDR3: TGCGCCAGCAGCCAAGAGGGGCTAGCGGCAATCTACGAGCAGTACTTC.

The chain employs TRBV20-1 and TRBJ2-3, with D uncertain. CDR1 DFQATT and CDR2 SNEGSKA come from the germline V gene (reference sequence). Trimming took 0 bases from V and 11 from J, leaving 12 bases between them. CDR3 length: 12 amino acids. CDR3 protein: CSARDVESRQYF. In DNA, the CDR3 is TGCAGTGCTAGAGATGTCGAGTCCCGGCAGTATTTT.

The chain employs TRBV20-1 and TRBJ2-7; TRBD2 matches 7 bases. The junction had 7 bases not matched to a gene; V was cut back by 0 bases and J by 5 bases. The CDR3 loop spans 14 amino acids. CDR1 and CDR2 (germline): DFQATT, SNEGSKA (reference sequence). CDR3 bases: TGCAGTGCTAGAGACGGGGGAGGGTCCCACGAGCAGTACTTC. Protein product: CSARDGGGSHEQYF.

The chain recombines TRBV9 with TRBJ2-2; no definite D call. Per the germline V gene, CDR1 is SGDLS and CDR2 is YYNGEE. The CDR3 is made up of 15 amino acids. V was pared by 0 bases and J by 4 bases, with 10 bases between. For the CDR3, the DNA is TGTGCCAGCAGCGTAGGGGCAGGTGTCACCGGGGAGCTGTTTTTT. This gives the protein CASSVGAGVTGELFF.

This clonotype has a handful of counts. J is TRBJ2-2 and V is TRBV12-3 or TRBV12-4; 7 nucleotides align to TRBD1. The CDR3 consists of 15 residues. Trimming cost V 5 bases and J 4 bases; bases outside gene matches: 7. The CDR3 DNA is TGTGCCAGCAGTACCCCGCGACAGGGCACCGGGGAGCTGTTTTTT. Translating it yields CASSTPRQGTGELFF.

This clonotype occurred a few times. The J gene is TRBJ2-1, the V gene TRBV20-1, with TRBD2 identical over 9 bases. The CDR3 extends over 15 amino acids. CDR1 and CDR2 from the germline V gene are DFQATT and SNEGSKA (reference sequence). The J segment lost 4 bases and the V segment lost 3 bases, leaving 7 bases of the junction unmatched. The CDR3, as DNA: TGCAGTGCTAGTGTCAGGAGCGGGGGGTACAATGAGCAGTTCTTC. It yields the protein CSASVRSGGYNEQFF.

This clonotype was counted a few times. This chain connects TRBV6-2 or TRBV6-3 to TRBJ2-3; D is ambiguous. Germline V gene data show CDR1 as MNHEY and CDR2 as SVGEGT. The CDR3 covers 14 residues. V was clipped by 5 bases and J by 0 bases, with 9 bases between them. The chain's CDR3 is CASSTGWSTDTQYF. CDR3 in DNA: TGTGCCAGCAGTACCGGTTGGAGCACAGATACGCAGTATTTT.

This clonotype has more than one count but fewer than ten. This sequence joins TRBV20-1 and TRBJ2-3; 8 bases align to TRBD2. CDR3 length: 15 amino acids. CDR1 is DFQATT, CDR2 SNEGSKA, per germline (reference sequence). The J segment lost 8 bases and the V segment lost 5 bases, leaving 15 bases of the junction unmatched. CDR3 sequence (DNA): TGCAGTGCTCGACTAGCGAAAACCCACAGAGGTACGCAGTATTTT. Amino acids: CSARLAKTHRGTQYF.

Only a few counts were recorded for this clonotype. The rearrangement links TRBV9 to TRBJ2-3, with unresolved D. V was trimmed by 2 bases and J by 0 bases, leaving 7 bases between them. The germline CDR1 and CDR2 sequences are SGDLS and YYNGEE. This CDR3 has 14 amino acids. In nucleotides, the CDR3 is TGTGCCAGCAGCGTCGATACTAGCACAGATACGCAGTATTTT. Amino acid sequence: CASSVDTSTDTQYF.

This chain uses TRBV5-1 with TRBJ1-2; D remains unclear. The CDR3 covers 16 residues. Trimming took 2 bases from V and 6 from J, leaving 20 bases between them. CDR1 is SGHRS and CDR2 is YFSETQ in the germline V gene. The DNA for the CDR3 is TGCGCCAGCAGCTTTTACGGTGGGCCGGAAGACAATGGCTACACCTTC. This codes for CASSFYGGPEDNGYTF.

The rearrangement uses TRBV11-1 and TRBJ2-2; 9 bases are a match to TRBD2. The CDR3 totals 21 residues. Germline-derived CDR1 and CDR2 are SGHAT and FQDESV (reference sequence). With 4 bases clipped from V and 6 bases from J, the junction kept 24 bases outside the gene matches. CDR3 sequence reads: CASSSTRAPSGRPFYAGELFF. CDR3 sequence (DNA): TGTGCCAGCAGCTCAACCCGAGCCCCCAGCGGGAGGCCATTTTATGCCGGGGAGCTGTTTTTT.

The chain has TRBV12-3 or TRBV12-4 and TRBJ2-7; 7 bases fit TRBD1. V shed 2 bases, J shed 5 bases, and the junction held 3 bases outside the gene matches. The CDR3 length is 13 residues. CDR3 protein: CASSLTGVHEQYF. CDR3 in DNA: TGTGCCAGCAGTTTAACAGGGGTCCACGAGCAGTACTTC.

This clonotype was picked up a small number of times. The chain has TRBV20-1 and TRBJ1-1, with a weak D call TRBD1 (6 bases). V lost 5 bases to trimming and J lost 1 base, with 17 bases between them. The CDR3 loop spans 15 amino acids. Germline-derived CDR1 and CDR2 are DFQATT and SNEGSKA (reference sequence). Here the CDR3 reads CSAGGPAAGNTEAFF. The CDR3 coding sequence is TGCAGTGCTGGGGGGCCGGCGGCCGGGAACACTGAAGCTTTCTTT.

This chain joins TRBV7-9 and TRBJ2-1, with D perhaps matching TRBD1 (5 bases). The CDR3 loop spans 16 amino acids. The ends were cut back, 5 bases at V and 1 base at J, with 15 bases in the middle. The germline V gene encodes CDR1 SEHNR and CDR2 FQNEAQ (reference sequence). CDR3 DNA sequence: TGTGCCAGCAGCCGCGCCGCAGGGTTGTCCTACAATGAGCAGTTCTTC. Translating it yields CASSRAAGLSYNEQFF.

The sample holds a few counts of this clonotype. J is TRBJ2-5 and V is TRBV5-1; D possibly corresponds to TRBD2 (6 bases). The ends were cut back, 7 bases at V and 1 base at J, with 11 bases in the middle. This CDR3 has 13 amino acids. Germline V gives CDR1 SGHRS, CDR2 YFSETQ. The CDR3 region has the DNA TGCGCCAGCCGGGGGTTGACCCAAGAGACCCAGTACTTC. It is translated as CASRGLTQETQYF.

To note about this clonotype: The CDR3 end shows no conserved phenylalanine or tryptophan, and so a read error is likely. It is unclear where the CDR3 begins or ends on the DNA, so no DNA is shown, and the CDR3 is as TCRdb lists it. The genes are TRBV20-1 and TRBJ1-2; the table's D call, TRBD1, was not checked against the DNA. The CDR3 is 12 residues long, counting both termini. CDR1 DFQATT and CDR2 SNEGSKA come from the germline V gene (reference sequence). The CDR3 loop is CSAVGQGAELVV.

The genes are TRBV29-1 and TRBJ1-1, with D perhaps TRBD1 (5 bases). The germline CDR1 and CDR2 sequences are SQVTM and ANQGSEA. V was clipped by 4 bases and J by 5 bases, with 17 bases between them. This CDR3 has 14 residues. The CDR3 region is CSVGGEHRSTEAFF. CDR3 nucleotide sequence: TGCAGCGTTGGGGGGGAGCACAGGAGTACTGAAGCTTTCTTT.

This chain uses TRBV20-1 with TRBJ2-1; 11 nucleotides match TRBD2. V trimming: 5 bases; J trimming: 2 bases; junction bases outside the gene matches: 2. The CDR3 extends over 14 amino acids. Germline V gene sequence: CDR1 DFQATT, CDR2 SNEGSKA (reference sequence). The CDR3 DNA reads as TGCAGTGCTCTTAGCGGGGGGGCCTACAATGAGCAGTTCTTC. Its translation is CSALSGGAYNEQFF.

This clonotype was detected ten times or more. This chain joins TRBV5-1 and TRBJ2-2; TRBD1 aligns across 8 bases. This CDR3 region has 14 residues. V gave up 4 bases and J gave up 8 bases; unmatched junction bases: 7. Germline V lookup: CDR1 SGHRS, CDR2 YFSETQ. The CDR3 DNA is TGCGCCAGCAGCACAGGGGGTTCAACTGGGGAGCTGTTTTTT. Its protein product is CASSTGGSTGELFF.

Ten or more counts support this clonotype. This chain uses TRBV10-3 with TRBJ1-2; no clear D. Germline CDR1 reads ENHRY; CDR2 reads SYGVKD. The CDR3 spans 15 residues. Trimming took 4 bases from V and 0 from J, leaving 12 bases between them. The CDR3 sequence is CAISAQIVANYGYTF. CDR3 DNA sequence: TGTGCCATCAGTGCCCAGATCGTCGCTAACTATGGCTACACCTTC.

This clonotype turned up a few times. V and J are TRBV27 and TRBJ2-7; 7 positions match TRBD1. V was pared by 2 bases and J by 4 bases, with 5 bases of the junction left unmatched. From germline, CDR1 is MNHEY and CDR2 SMNVEV (reference sequence). The CDR3 has 14 amino acids. CDR3 nucleotide sequence: TGTGCCAGCAGTTTAGGGGGACAGCGTTACGAGCAGTACTTC. Its translation is CASSLGGQRYEQYF.

The sample holds one count of this clonotype. The genes are TRBV6-2 or TRBV6-3 and TRBJ2-2; the D is unclear. CDR1 MNHEY and CDR2 SVGEGT come from the germline V gene. The V gene lost 2 bases and the J gene lost 1 base, with 8 bases spanning the gap. This CDR3 comprises 15 residues. The CDR3 protein is CASSYVPLNTGELFF. DNA of the CDR3: TGTGCCAGCAGTTACGTCCCTCTGAACACCGGGGAGCTGTTTTTT.

For the CDR3, the DNA is TGTGCCAGCAGTCCGCAGGAGGCTAGCATTGGGAGGGAGCAGTTCTTC. This codes for CASSPQEASIGREQFF. The rearrangement joins TRBV6-1 to TRBJ2-1; D perhaps matches TRBD2 (6 bases). The CDR3 extends over 16 amino acids. Trimming took off 5 bases at V and 10 bases at J, with 24 bases between the two ends. Per germline, CDR1 MNHNS and CDR2 SASEGT.

This clonotype was found many times. The rearrangement joins TRBV29-1 to TRBJ2-3; 8 nucleotides align to TRBD2. Germline V CDR1 and CDR2: SQVTM, ANQGSEA. The CDR3 consists of 12 residues. The V and J ends lost 6 bases and 15 bases, in that order; junction bases with no gene match: 14. CDR3 coding DNA: TGCAGCGTCGATTCGGGGGGGCCGTCTAAATATTTT. This encodes CSVDSGGPSKYF.

The rearrangement uses TRBV12-3 or TRBV12-4 and TRBJ2-7; D perhaps matches TRBD1 (5 bases). Trimming took off 6 bases at V and 0 bases at J, with 12 bases between the two ends. CDR3 size: 14 residues. CDR3 DNA: TGTGCCAGCAGGGCCTTGACAGTCTCCTACGAGCAGTACTTC. The encoded protein is CASRALTVSYEQYF.